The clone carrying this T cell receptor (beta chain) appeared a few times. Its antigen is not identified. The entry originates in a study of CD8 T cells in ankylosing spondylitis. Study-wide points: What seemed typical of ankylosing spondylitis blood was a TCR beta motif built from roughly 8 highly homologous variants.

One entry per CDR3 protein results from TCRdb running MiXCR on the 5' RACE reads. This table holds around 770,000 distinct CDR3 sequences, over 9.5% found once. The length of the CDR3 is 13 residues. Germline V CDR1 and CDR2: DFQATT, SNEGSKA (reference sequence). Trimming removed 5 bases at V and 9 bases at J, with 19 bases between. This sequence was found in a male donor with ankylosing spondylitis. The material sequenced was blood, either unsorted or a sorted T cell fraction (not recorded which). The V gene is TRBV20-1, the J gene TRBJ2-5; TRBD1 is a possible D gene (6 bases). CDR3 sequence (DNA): TGCAGTGCTCCGATCGGGACGCAGGGGCCCCAGTACTTC. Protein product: CSAPIGTQGPQYF.